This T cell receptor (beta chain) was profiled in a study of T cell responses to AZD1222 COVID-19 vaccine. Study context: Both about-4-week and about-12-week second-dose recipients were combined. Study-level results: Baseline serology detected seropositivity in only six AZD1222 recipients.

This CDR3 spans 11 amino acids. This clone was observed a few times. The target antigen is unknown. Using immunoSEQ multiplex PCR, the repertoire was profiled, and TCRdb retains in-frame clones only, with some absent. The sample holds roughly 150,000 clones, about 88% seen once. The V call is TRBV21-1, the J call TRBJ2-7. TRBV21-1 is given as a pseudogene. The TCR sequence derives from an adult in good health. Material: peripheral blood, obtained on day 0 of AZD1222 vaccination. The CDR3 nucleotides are TGTGCCAGCAGCCCTCACTACGAGCAGTACTTC. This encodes CASSPHYEQYF.